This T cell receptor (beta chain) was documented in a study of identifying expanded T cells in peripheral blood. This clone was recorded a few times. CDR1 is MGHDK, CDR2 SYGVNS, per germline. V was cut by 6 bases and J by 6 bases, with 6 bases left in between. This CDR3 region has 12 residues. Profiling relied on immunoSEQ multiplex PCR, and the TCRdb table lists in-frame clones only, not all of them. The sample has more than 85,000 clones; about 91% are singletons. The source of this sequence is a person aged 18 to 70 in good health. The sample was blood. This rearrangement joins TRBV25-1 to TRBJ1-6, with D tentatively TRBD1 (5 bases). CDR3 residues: CASRQVNSPLHF. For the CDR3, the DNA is TGTGCCAGCAGACAGGTTAATTCACCCCTCCACTTT. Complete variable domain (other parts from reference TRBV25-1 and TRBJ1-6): EADIYQTPRYLVIGTGKKITLECSQTMGHDKMYWYQQDPGMELHLIHYSYGVNSTEKGDLSSESTVSRIRTEHFPLTLESARPSHTSQYLCASRQVNSPLHFGNGTRLTVT.